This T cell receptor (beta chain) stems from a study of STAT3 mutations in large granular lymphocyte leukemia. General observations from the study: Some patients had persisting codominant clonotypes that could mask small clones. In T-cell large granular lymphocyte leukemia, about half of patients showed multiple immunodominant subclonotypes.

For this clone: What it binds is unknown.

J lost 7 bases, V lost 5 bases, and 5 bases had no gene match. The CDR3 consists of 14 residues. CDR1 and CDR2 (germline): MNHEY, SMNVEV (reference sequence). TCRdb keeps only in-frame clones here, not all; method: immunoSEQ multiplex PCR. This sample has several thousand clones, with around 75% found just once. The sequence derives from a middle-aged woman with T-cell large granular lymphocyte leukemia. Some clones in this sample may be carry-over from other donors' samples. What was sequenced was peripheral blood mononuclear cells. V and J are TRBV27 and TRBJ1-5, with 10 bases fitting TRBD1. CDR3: CASSLDRGRQPQHF. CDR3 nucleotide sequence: TGTGCCAGCAGTCTTGACAGGGGGCGACAGCCCCAGCATTTT.